A single sample is the source of the 3 T cell receptor beta chains below, sequenced in a study of CD8+CD57+ T cells in acquired aplastic anemia. Patients who underwent sequencing had shown CD8+CD57+ cell expansion by flow cytometry. Profiling of TCR beta VDJ combinations and CDR3 sequences used genomic DNA as template. TCRdb recomputed calls from the reads with MiXCR, one row per CDR3 protein. In the table there are around 210,000 distinct CDR3 sequences, 65% of which are singletons. The source material was sorted CD4+, CD8+, or CD8+CD57+ T cells (not recorded which) from PBMCs. These receptors were collected from a human donor with aplastic anemia.

The chain carries TRBV7-9 and TRBJ1-2, with TRBD1 matching over 8 bases. Trimming removed 3 bases from V and 3 bases from J; junction bases left unmatched: 0. Per the germline V gene, CDR1 is SEHNR and CDR2 is FQNEAQ (reference sequence). The CDR3 loop spans 13 amino acids. The CDR3 nucleotides read TGTGCCAGCAGCTTGGACAGGGACTATGGCTACACCTTC. It translates to CASSLDRDYGYTF. The full variable domain, its missing parts supplied by reference TRBV7-9 and TRBJ1-2, is DTGVSQNPRHKITKRGQNVTFRCDPISEHNRLYWYRQTLGQGPEFLTYFQNEAQLEKSRLLSDRFSAERPKGSFSTLEIQRTEQGDSAMYLCASSLDRDYGYTFGSGTRLTVV.

This clonotype was observed a handful of times. V gene TRBV20-1 combines with J gene TRBJ2-5; perhaps TRBD2 as D (5 bases). This CDR3 spans 16 amino acids. Germline V lookup: CDR1 DFQATT, CDR2 SNEGSKA (reference sequence). Deletions cut 1 base from V and 1 base from J, with 16 bases between. CDR3 bases: TGCAGTGCTAGAGGAGGACGGGGATCGATCCAAGAGACCCAGTACTTC. Its translation: CSARGGRGSIQETQYF.

The chain uses TRBV7-8 and TRBJ1-1; TRBD1 might be the D (5 bases). This CDR3 spans 22 amino acids. Germline loops: CDR1 SGHVS, CDR2 FQNEAQ. Trimming left V 3 bases short and J 3 bases short, with 35 bases between. The CDR3 DNA follows: TGTGCCAGCAGCTTCACCCTACCCGGGGGAGGACAAAACCTACTGGTTGACACTGAAGCTTTCTTT. Residues: CASSFTLPGGGQNLLVDTEAFF. The full variable domain, rest sourced from reference TRBV7-8 and TRBJ1-1, is GAGVSQSPRYKVAKRGQDVALRCDPISGHVSLFWYQQALGQGPEFLTYFQNEAQLDKSGLPSDRFFAERPEGSVSTLKIQRTQQEDSAVYLCASSFTLPGGGQNLLVDTEAFFGQGTRLTVV.